The rows below give T cell receptor beta chains drawn from one sample of a study of blood T cell repertoires in COVID-19. Assay: immunoSEQ multiplex PCR; the TCRdb copy retains only in-frame clones and omits some. The table lists about 64,000 clones, more than 70% of them singletons. Material: PBMCs or T cells enriched from blood (not recorded which). The source is a woman in her 40s who had recovered from COVID-19. Each CDR3 is given without its conserved first and last residue. Where a row states a size, it is once, few, many or the class of an expanded clone; other rows omit it.

TRBV11-2,NA,TRBJ2-7,ASSLSPSYEQY
TRBV4-1,few,TRBJ1-4,ASSQEQGQPNEKLF
TRBV27,NA,TRBJ1-2,ASRLGQGASGYT
TRBV12-5,NA,TRBJ1-1,ASGFGTETMNTEAF
TRBV2,NA,TRBJ1-3,ASSEGQAGNTIY
TRBV4-1,NA,TRBJ2-5,ASSQGGGGGTQY
TRBV7-9,NA,TRBJ1-5,ASSPTGSNQPQH
TRBV21-1,NA,TRBJ1-1,ASRPLAGTNPANTEAF
TRBV4-1,NA,TRBJ1-5,ASSLAGTSQPQH
TRBV5-1,NA,TRBJ2-2,ASSSGDTGELF
TRBV12-2,NA,TRBJ2-7,ASRGRLLVSGDGPYEQY
TRBV6-5,NA,TRBJ2-3,ASRPTGVPDTQY
TRBV4-2,NA,TRBJ2-1,ASSQARGRSSYNEQF
TRBV15,NA,TRBJ1-1,ATSRQAGTAGTEAF
TRBV5-1,once,TRBJ1-1,ASSLAGENTEAF